This T cell receptor (beta chain) appears in the sequencing data of a study of T cells in Graves' hyperthyroidism and ophthalmopathy. There are many counts of this clonotype. The CDR3 extends over 17 amino acids. Germline CDR1 and CDR2: MDHEN and SYDVKM. V dropped 6 bases and J dropped 1 base, with 19 bases sitting between them. Authors of the study amplified TCR beta CDR3 regions from RNA transcripts. The TCR CDR3 was amplified in a first-round RT-PCR using the HTBI primer set. TCRdb used MiXCR to reprocess the multiplex PCR reads, holding one entry per CDR3 protein. This table holds around 250,000 distinct CDR3 sequences, about a sixth found once.

The chain links TRBV28 to TRBJ1-5; unclear D gene. This TCR was recovered from a woman aged 18-29 years with Graves' ophthalmopathy. The sequenced sample was blood. CDR3 coding DNA: TGTGCCAGCAGAAGACGGAACCTCATGTCGAGCAATCAGCCCCAGCATTTT. It yields the protein CASRRRNLMSSNQPQHF.